This passage covers 27 T cell receptor beta chains from one sample sequenced in a study of T-cell reconstitution after alpha-beta-depleted transplantation in children. A TCRbeta library incorporating unique molecular identifiers was prepared. TCRdb re-derived calls from the PCR reads in MiXCR, one entry per CDR3 protein. Of approximately 980,000 distinct CDR3 sequences in the sample, around 30% were seen once. Here the sequenced sample was PBMCs, mostly from graft donor cells, taken 360 days after TCRalphabeta/CD19-depleted stem cell transplant. Receptors originate from a boy in the first two years of life who had a stem cell transplant for SCID, so the T cells may come from the graft donor.

The chain uses TRBV27 and TRBJ1-2, with TRBD1 identical over 7 bases. Per germline, CDR1 MNHEY and CDR2 SMNVEV (reference sequence). The junction had 5 bases not matched to a gene; V was cut back by 0 bases and J by 4 bases. CDR3 length: 15 amino acids. The DNA for the CDR3 is TGTGCCAGCAGTTTATCGCAGGGGGTACCCTATGGCTACACCTTC. Translated, it gives CASSLSQGVPYGYTF.

This clonotype was detected only a few times. This chain links TRBV3-1 with TRBJ2-5; D is perhaps TRBD1 (6 bases). Trimming took off 2 bases at V and 5 bases at J, with 15 bases between the two ends. Germline V gene lookup returns CDR1 LGHDT and CDR2 YNNKEL (reference sequence). The CDR3 runs to 15 residues. The CDR3, as DNA: TGTGCCAGCAGCCAAAACCCCTTGGGGGCCGAGACCCAGTACTTC. It yields the protein CASSQNPLGAETQYF.

J is TRBJ2-5 and V is TRBV5-1; 12 nucleotides line up with TRBD2. V dropped 5 bases and J dropped 4; count of bases not matched to a gene: 9. The germline gives CDR1 SGHRS, CDR2 YFSETQ. The CDR3 is 16 amino acids. CDR3 region: CASSWPRTSGVETQYF. The CDR3 DNA follows: TGCGCCAGCAGTTGGCCCCGGACTAGCGGGGTAGAGACCCAGTACTTC.

V gene TRBV6-1 combines with J gene TRBJ2-1; the match to TRBD1 covers 7 bases. This CDR3 comprises 13 residues. CDR1 and CDR2 (germline): MNHNS, SASEGT. Unmatched junction bases numbered 7, after V lost 6 bases and J lost 8 bases. Here the CDR3 reads CASRIRQGHEQFF. CDR3 nucleotide sequence: TGTGCCAGCAGAATACGACAGGGTCATGAGCAGTTCTTC.

This clonotype was detected only a few times. This chain connects TRBV20-1 to TRBJ2-1; D is ambiguous. This CDR3 region has 12 residues. Trimming removed 3 bases from V and 7 bases from J, with 10 bases in between. The germline V gene has CDR1 DFQATT and CDR2 SNEGSKA (reference sequence). CDR3 sequence reads: CSASKGRNEQFF. The CDR3 DNA follows: TGCAGTGCTAGTAAGGGCAGGAATGAGCAGTTCTTC.

There are a few counts of this clonotype. This CDR3 reads CASSRSQTAGELFF. The CDR3 DNA is TGTGCCAGCAGCCGGTCCCAGACGGCCGGGGAGCTGTTTTTT. The chain couples TRBV11-1 to TRBJ2-2, with D unresolved. Trimming left V 5 bases short and J 6 bases short, with 13 bases between. Germline-derived CDR1 and CDR2 are SGHAT and FQDESV (reference sequence). CDR3 length equals 14 residues.

This chain connects TRBV4-3 to TRBJ2-1; D unclear. Germline CDR1 and CDR2: LGHNA and YSLEER. V lost 0 bases and J lost 7, with 16 bases in between. The CDR3 runs to 16 residues. CDR3 DNA: TGCGCCAGCAGCCAAGAGGCGACCTTGAGGTCGAATGAGCAGTTCTTC. Its protein is CASSQEATLRSNEQFF.

The gene calls are TRBV25-1 and TRBJ2-5, with TRBD1 matching 7 bases. There are 19 residues in the CDR3. Per the germline V gene, CDR1 is MGHDK and CDR2 is SYGVNS. Trimming cost V 4 bases and J 6 bases; bases outside gene matches: 23. The CDR3 DNA follows: TGTGCCAGCAGTGCCTACAGGGGATTTTCCTCCCCGACCGGACAGACCCAGTACTTC. It translates to CASSAYRGFSSPTGQTQYF.

There are a few counts of this clonotype. The CDR3 protein is CASSPGLAGHTGELFF. For the CDR3, the DNA is TGTGCCAGCAGTCCCGGACTAGCGGGGCACACCGGGGAGCTGTTTTTT. J is TRBJ2-2 and V is TRBV12-3 or TRBV12-4; 12 bases are shared with TRBD2. J gave up 3 bases and V 5 bases, and 4 bases lay outside the gene matches. There are 16 residues in the CDR3.

This chain connects TRBV6-5 to TRBJ1-2, with D hard to call. Germline CDR1 MNHEY, CDR2 SVGAGI. The CDR3 totals 15 residues. The V gene lost 0 bases and the J gene lost 6 bases, with 14 bases spanning the gap. DNA of the CDR3: TGTGCCAGCAGTTACTCTAGCTTACTAGTGGATGGCTACACCTTC. Translated, it gives CASSYSSLLVDGYTF.

This clonotype was observed a handful of times. The V call is TRBV15, the J call TRBJ2-1; maybe TRBD1 (5 bases). The CDR3 loop spans 14 amino acids. Per germline, CDR1 LNHNV and CDR2 YYDKDF (reference sequence). V lost 5 bases to trimming and J lost 3 bases, with 11 bases between them. The CDR3 spells CATSGPGYYNEQFF. DNA for the CDR3: TGTGCCACCAGCGGTCCAGGGTACTACAATGAGCAGTTCTTC.

This clonotype was seen only a few times. This chain connects TRBV4-3 to TRBJ1-2; TRBD1 matches at 7 bases. This CDR3 is 15 amino acids long. The V and J ends lost 1 base and 4 bases, in that order; junction bases with no gene match: 6. Per germline, CDR1 LGHNA and CDR2 YSLEER. The CDR3 loop is CASSQVRQGGYGYTF. The CDR3 nucleotides read TGCGCCAGCAGCCAAGTTAGGCAGGGGGGCTATGGCTACACCTTC.

The rearrangement joins TRBV3-1 to TRBJ1-1, with D perhaps TRBD1 (5 bases). CDR1 is LGHDT and CDR2 is YNNKEL in the germline V gene (reference sequence). This CDR3 region has 17 residues. Trimming pared 3 bases from V and 0 bases from J, leaving 17 bases between. The CDR3 DNA is TGTGCCAGCAGCCAGGCCGGGACTATACGTATGAACACTGAAGCTTTCTTT. This codes for CASSQAGTIRMNTEAFF.

The CDR3 reads CATSWGSGNYEQYF. CDR3 in DNA: TGTGCCACGTCGTGGGGCAGTGGGAACTACGAGCAGTACTTC. The chain uses TRBV3-1 and TRBJ2-7; maybe TRBD1 (5 bases). Trimming took off 10 bases at V and 3 bases at J, with 19 bases between the two ends. CDR3 length: 14 residues. In germline, CDR1 is LGHDT, CDR2 YNNKEL (reference sequence).

The rearrangement uses TRBV9 and TRBJ2-5; tentatively, D is TRBD2 (5 bases). The germline CDR1 and CDR2 sequences are SGDLS and YYNGEE. The length of the CDR3 is 16 residues. The V gene lost 2 bases and the J gene lost 2 bases, with 16 bases spanning the gap. CDR3 in amino acids: CASSVGLGRDQETQYF. In DNA form, the CDR3 reads TGTGCCAGCAGCGTTGGGTTAGGCCGGGATCAAGAGACCCAGTACTTC.

In its sample, this clonotype was seen a few times. CDR3 sequence: CASSLVGQGFGNEQFF. The CDR3 DNA follows: TGTGCCAGCAGCTTGGTTGGACAGGGCTTCGGCAATGAGCAGTTCTTC. The chain employs TRBV5-5 and TRBJ2-1; 8 bases align to TRBD1. The CDR3 loop spans 16 amino acids. The V gene's germline CDR1 is SGHKS and CDR2 YYEKEE (reference sequence). V shed 0 bases and J 6 bases; nucleotides not matched to a gene: 8.

V and J are TRBV9 and TRBJ2-5; D perhaps matches TRBD1 (5 bases). This CDR3 has 15 amino acids. Trimming took 0 bases from V and 5 from J, leaving 14 bases between them. Germline CDR1 and CDR2: SGDLS and YYNGEE. The CDR3 sequence is CASSVEGLRMETQYF. As DNA, the CDR3 is TGTGCCAGCAGCGTAGAGGGGCTGCGTATGGAGACCCAGTACTTC.

The genes are TRBV24-1 and TRBJ2-7; 10 bases map to TRBD1. CDR1 and CDR2 from the germline V gene are KGHDR and SFDVKD. V trimming: 4 bases; J trimming: 6 bases; junction bases outside the gene matches: 8. CDR3 length equals 15 residues. The CDR3 sequence is CATSEDGTGEGEQYF. The CDR3 nucleotides are TGTGCCACCAGTGAAGACGGGACAGGGGAAGGCGAGCAGTACTTC.

This sequence joins TRBV20-1 and TRBJ2-7, with D uncertain. V shed 3 bases and J shed 6 bases, with 18 bases lying between them. This CDR3 is 14 amino acids long. Germline V gives CDR1 DFQATT, CDR2 SNEGSKA (reference sequence). CDR3 sequence: CSARPQVSFREQYF. CDR3 DNA sequence: TGCAGTGCTAGGCCCCAGGTCAGCTTTCGCGAGCAGTACTTC.

The V gene is TRBV9, the J gene TRBJ2-2, with D possibly TRBD1 on 5 matching bases. CDR1 and CDR2 (germline): SGDLS, YYNGEE. The germline V and J ends were trimmed by 4 bases and 4 bases, with 20 bases remaining between them. This CDR3 has 17 residues. The CDR3: CASSRGSVTYGTGELFF. The CDR3 region has the DNA TGTGCCAGCAGCAGGGGTTCAGTTACTTACGGCACCGGGGAGCTGTTTTTT.

The chain couples TRBV7-2 to TRBJ1-2, with D perhaps matching TRBD1 (5 bases). Trimming pared 2 bases from V and 7 bases from J, leaving 11 bases between. The CDR3 spans 13 residues. The germline gives CDR1 SGHTA, CDR2 FQGNSA. The DNA for the CDR3 is TGTGCCAGCAGCTTACAGGGTTCTCTTGGCTACACCTTC. Protein: CASSLQGSLGYTF.

The V and J genes are TRBV15 and TRBJ2-2; no reliable D call. Trimming cost V 3 bases and J 7 bases, with 18 bases left between them. The CDR3 contains 16 residues. The germline V gene encodes CDR1 LNHNV and CDR2 YYDKDF (reference sequence). The CDR3 coding sequence is TGTGCCACCAGCAGTTTTTCTAGGGCCAGGAACGGGGAGCTGTTTTTT. It is translated as CATSSFSRARNGELFF.

The rearrangement uses TRBV15 and TRBJ2-7, with D perhaps TRBD1 (6 bases). CDR1 and CDR2 from the germline V gene are LNHNV and YYDKDF (reference sequence). The CDR3 covers 16 residues. Deletions cut 1 base from V and 0 bases from J, with 13 bases between. This chain's CDR3 is CATSRAQTGSSYEQYF. The CDR3 DNA sequence: TGTGCCACCAGCAGAGCCCAGACAGGTAGCTCCTACGAGCAGTACTTC.

This clonotype was seen a few times. The chain employs TRBV5-1 and TRBJ2-2; TRBD1 aligns across 8 bases. The J segment lost 5 bases and the V segment lost 6 bases, leaving 6 bases of the junction unmatched. The CDR3 extends over 14 amino acids. CDR1 SGHRS and CDR2 YFSETQ come from the germline V gene. The CDR3 bases are TGCGCCAGCAACGGACAGGGCTTAACCGGGGAGCTGTTTTTT. It is translated as CASNGQGLTGELFF.

The J gene is TRBJ2-5, the V gene TRBV5-1, with TRBD1 as a possible D gene (5 bases). The V end lost 4 bases, the J end lost 5 bases, and 12 bases lay between the germline ends. The CDR3 is 13 amino acids. CDR1 and CDR2 from the germline V gene are SGHRS and YFSETQ. In DNA, the CDR3 is TGCGCCAGCAGCGCCTCAGGGATGGAGACCCAGTACTTC. Translation gives CASSASGMETQYF.

The V gene is TRBV11-1, the J gene TRBJ2-3; TRBD1 aligns across 9 bases. Germline-derived CDR1 and CDR2 are SGHAT and FQDESV (reference sequence). This CDR3 comprises 18 residues. V was pared by 5 bases and J by 2 bases, with 14 bases of the junction left unmatched. CDR3 loop: CASSPLRGTGTNTDTQYF. The CDR3 region has the DNA TGTGCCAGCAGCCCCCTAAGGGGGACAGGGACGAACACAGATACGCAGTATTTT.

This chain connects TRBV20-1 to TRBJ2-1, with D perhaps matching TRBD1 (6 bases). CDR3 length: 15 residues. The germline CDR1 and CDR2 sequences are DFQATT and SNEGSKA (reference sequence). V was trimmed by 2 bases and J by 0 bases, leaving 11 bases between them. The CDR3 reads CSARIQGSSYNEQFF. CDR3 bases: TGCAGTGCTAGAATCCAGGGGAGCTCCTACAATGAGCAGTTCTTC.